The clone carrying this T cell receptor (beta chain) came up many times. RNA transcripts provided the source from which TCR beta CDR3 regions were amplified. A set of HTBI primers served as the primers for a first-round RT-PCR of the TCR CDR3. In TCRdb, the multiplex PCR reads were re-called with MiXCR into one record per CDR3 protein. The sample shows 150,000 or so distinct CDR3 sequences, roughly a fifth of them seen only once. This sample is drawn from a study of T cells in Graves' hyperthyroidism and ophthalmopathy. V gave up 5 bases and J gave up 4 bases, with 14 bases separating them. The germline V gene encodes CDR1 MDHEN and CDR2 SYDVKM. The CDR3 is made up of 14 amino acids.

Input material: blood. This TCR derives from a woman between 50 and 59 years old with Graves' hyperthyroidism that later progressed to Graves' ophthalmopathy. The chain joins TRBV28 to TRBJ1-1; D gene unclear. CDR3 region: CASSALFGRTEAFF. The CDR3 coding sequence is TGTGCCAGCAGTGCCCTTTTTGGTCGCACTGAAGCTTTCTTT. The full variable domain, in which reference TRBV28 and TRBJ1-1 provide the parts outside the CDR3, is DVKVTQSSRYLVKRTGEKVFLECVQDMDHENMFWYRQDPGLGLRLIYFSYDVKMKEKGDIPEGYSVSREKKERFSLILESASTNQTSMYLCASSALFGRTEAFFGQGTRLTVV.